These 32 T cell receptor beta chains were all obtained from the same sample, sequenced in a study of shared clonotypes between healthy human individuals. Profiling relied on immunoSEQ multiplex PCR, and the TCRdb table lists in-frame clones only, not all of them. The sample consists of 2 million to 3 million clones, approximately 93% of them appearing once. The sequenced material came from naive CD4+ T cells from PBMCs. Stated subset: CD45RA+ positively selected. The receptors come from a man aged 18 to 29 in good health. Some clones in this sample may be carry-over from other donors' samples.

J is TRBJ1-1 and V is TRBV7-9; no clear D gene. CDR1 and CDR2 (germline): SEHNR, FQNEAQ (reference sequence). Trimming removed 5 bases from V and 2 bases from J, with 12 bases in between. The CDR3 covers 14 residues. CDR3 sequence (DNA): TGTGCCAGCAGCCGATCGGGCCACAACACTGAAGCTTTCTTT. It translates to CASSRSGHNTEAFF.

This rearrangement joins TRBV28 to TRBJ2-3, with 12 positions matching TRBD2. With 5 bases clipped from V and 1 base from J, the junction kept 7 bases outside the gene matches. CDR3 length equals 17 residues. CDR1 and CDR2 (germline): MDHEN, SYDVKM. The CDR3: CASSTSGRSLGTDTQYF. DNA of the CDR3: TGTGCCAGCAGTACTAGCGGGAGGTCTCTAGGCACAGATACGCAGTATTTT.

The gene calls are TRBV7-8 and TRBJ1-5; 8 bases fit TRBD1. CDR3 length: 15 amino acids. Germline V CDR1 and CDR2: SGHVS, FQNEAQ. V lost 4 bases and J lost 1; bases outside the gene matches: 3. CDR3 in amino acids: CASSSGQASNQPQHF. Written as DNA, the CDR3 is TGTGCCAGCAGCTCGGGACAGGCAAGCAATCAGCCCCAGCATTTT.

This CDR3 is CASSVGRQNMGEKLFF. In nucleotides, the CDR3 is TGTGCCAGCAGCGTAGGTAGACAGAACATGGGTGAAAAACTGTTTTTT. V is TRBV9 and J is TRBJ1-4, with D tentatively TRBD1 (5 bases). This CDR3 has 16 residues. Deletions cut 0 bases from V and 7 bases from J, with 16 bases between. The germline gives CDR1 SGDLS, CDR2 YYNGEE.

Remarks on this clone: The same CDR3 can be traced to other DNA sequences in this sample. The CDR3 DNA is TGCGCCAGCAGCACCGAACTAGCGGGGGGCACAGATACGCAGTATTTT. Translated: CASSTELAGGTDTQYF. This rearrangement joins TRBV5-1 to TRBJ2-3; TRBD2 matches at 11 bases. Germline V gives CDR1 SGHRS, CDR2 YFSETQ. The junction had 5 bases not matched to a gene; V was cut back by 4 bases and J by 1 base. The CDR3 loop spans 16 amino acids.

V is TRBV5-1 and J is TRBJ2-1; weak D call: TRBD2 (6 bases). The V gene's germline CDR1 is SGHRS and CDR2 YFSETQ. This CDR3 is built from 16 residues. The V end lost 1 base, the J end lost 0 bases, and 11 bases lay between the germline ends. This CDR3 reads CASSLTSEGSYNEQFF. The CDR3 DNA reads as TGCGCCAGCAGCTTGACCTCGGAGGGCTCCTACAATGAGCAGTTCTTC. The full variable domain, rest sourced from reference TRBV5-1 and TRBJ2-1, is KAGVTQTPRYLIKTRGQQVTLSCSPISGHRSVSWYQQTPGQGLQFLFEYFSETQRNKGNFPGRFSGRQFSNSRSEMNVSTLELGDSALYLCASSLTSEGSYNEQFFGPGTRLTVL.

V is TRBV7-9 and J is TRBJ1-1, with D possibly being TRBD1 (5 bases). CDR1 is SEHNR and CDR2 is FQNEAQ in the germline V gene (reference sequence). The CDR3 spans 14 residues. Trimming cost V 8 bases and J 5 bases, with 18 bases left between them. The CDR3: CASQWGIKGTEAFF. The CDR3 coding sequence is TGTGCCAGCCAGTGGGGGATTAAGGGGACTGAAGCTTTCTTT.

The chain employs TRBV28 and TRBJ1-1, with 9 bases that match TRBD1. The CDR3 length is 16 residues. Trimming at V came to 6 bases and at J to 4 bases, leaving 12 bases not matched to a gene. The germline CDR1 and CDR2 sequences are MDHEN and SYDVKM. CDR3 in DNA: TGTGCCAGCAGCGCCGGGACAGGGAATCGTCCCACTGAAGCTTTCTTT. This encodes CASSAGTGNRPTEAFF.

The V call is TRBV18, the J call TRBJ2-7, with 8 bases fitting TRBD1. The CDR3 runs 13 residues. The V segment lost 3 bases and the J segment 8 bases; nucleotides outside the gene matches: 6. From germline, CDR1 is KGHSH and CDR2 LQKENI. CDR3 loop: CASSPPGQDKQYF. DNA for the CDR3: TGTGCCAGCTCACCGCCGGGACAGGATAAGCAGTACTTC.

The chain recombines TRBV29-1 with TRBJ2-3; 12 nucleotides agree with TRBD2. The CDR3 has 21 amino acids. Germline loops: CDR1 SQVTM, CDR2 ANQGSEA. The trim removed 6 bases at V and 3 bases at J, leaving 25 bases unmatched. CDR3 coding DNA: TGCAGCGTCCCGGGGGTCGGGTTTAGACTAGCGGGAGTAAAAATGACAGATACGCAGTATTTT. It specifies CSVPGVGFRLAGVKMTDTQYF.

The genes are TRBV18 and TRBJ2-7; 8 positions agree with TRBD1. The CDR3 contains 18 residues. V lost 0 bases, J lost 0 bases, and 10 bases stayed unmatched. Germline CDR1 reads KGHSH; CDR2 reads LQKENI. In DNA form, the CDR3 reads TGTGCCAGCTCACCACCGATCGTTCAGGGGGCCGACTCCTACGAGCAGTACTTC. This encodes CASSPPIVQGADSYEQYF. The whole variable domain, filled in from reference TRBV18 and TRBJ2-7, reads NAGVMQNPRHLVRRRGQEARLRCSPMKGHSHVYWYRQLPEEGLKFMVYLQKENIIDESGMPKERFSAEFPKEGPSILRIQQVVRGDSAAYFCASSPPIVQGADSYEQYFGPGTRLTVT.

The J gene is TRBJ2-5, the V gene TRBV5-6, with 8 bases matching TRBD2. The CDR3 loop spans 13 amino acids. J gave up 2 bases and V 6 bases, and 3 bases lay outside the gene matches. The germline gives CDR1 SGHDT, CDR2 YYEEEE. DNA of the CDR3: TGTGCCAGCACGGGGGGGGTACAAGAGACCCAGTACTTC. Translated: CASTGGVQETQYF. Full variable domain (missing parts from reference TRBV5-6 and TRBJ2-5): DAGVTQSPTHLIKTRGQQVTLRCSPKSGHDTVSWYQQALGQGPQFIFQYYEEEERQRGNFPDRFSGHQFPNYSSELNVNALLLGDSALYLCASTGGVQETQYFGPGTRLLVL.

This sequence joins TRBV28 and TRBJ2-1; 10 nucleotides agree with TRBD2. J gave up 2 bases and V 5 bases, and 3 bases lay outside the gene matches. This CDR3 has 15 amino acids. Germline assignment: CDR1 MDHEN and CDR2 SYDVKM. The CDR3 loop reads CASSILAGTYNEQFF. The CDR3 DNA reads as TGTGCCAGCAGTATACTAGCGGGAACCTACAATGAGCAGTTCTTC. Variable domain in full (rest from reference TRBV28 and TRBJ2-1): DVKVTQSSRYLVKRTGEKVFLECVQDMDHENMFWYRQDPGLGLRLIYFSYDVKMKEKGDIPEGYSVSREKKERFSLILESASTNQTSMYLCASSILAGTYNEQFFGPGTRLTVL.

V and J are TRBV18 and TRBJ2-2, with D hard to call. The CDR3 runs to 15 residues. Per the germline V gene, CDR1 is KGHSH and CDR2 is LQKENI. Trimming left V 2 bases short and J 0 bases short, with 7 bases between. CDR3 bases: TGTGCCAGCTCACCAGCGGTCCCGAACACCGGGGAGCTGTTTTTT. Protein sequence: CASSPAVPNTGELFF.

This sequence joins TRBV10-3 and TRBJ2-5, with no clear D. Gene TRBJ2-7 matches the end of the DNA better, so the J call may be wrong. The CDR3 contains 12 residues. Germline V gene data show CDR1 as ENHRY and CDR2 as SYGVKD. The CDR3 spells CAIGPTPYEQYF. As DNA, the CDR3 is TGTGCCATAGGACCGACACCCTACGAGCAGTACTTC.

This rearrangement joins TRBV7-9 to TRBJ1-1; 7 bases agree with TRBD1. The germline CDR1 and CDR2 sequences are SEHNR and FQNEAQ (reference sequence). Trimming at V came to 1 base and at J to 10 bases, leaving 6 bases not matched to a gene. The CDR3 contains 13 residues. The CDR3 DNA reads TGTGCCAGCAGCTTAGGACAGGGCTTCTTAGCTTTCTTT. Residues: CASSLGQGFLAFF.

This clone is a singleton in its sample. The same CDR3 also results from other DNA sequences found in this sample. J is TRBJ1-1 and V is TRBV18; 8 bases fit TRBD1. This CDR3 has 14 residues. The trim removed 4 bases at V and 4 bases at J, leaving 5 bases unmatched. In germline, CDR1 is KGHSH, CDR2 LQKENI. DNA of the CDR3: TGTGCCAGCTCACGAGGACAGGGCGGCACTGAAGCTTTCTTT. This codes for CASSRGQGGTEAFF.

The chain has TRBV18 and TRBJ1-5; D may be TRBD1 (5 bases). The CDR3 runs to 16 residues. Germline CDR1 and CDR2: KGHSH and LQKENI. Trimming pared 3 bases from V and 6 bases from J, leaving 18 bases between. Here the CDR3 reads CASSPMSGLQGQPQHF. The DNA for the CDR3 is TGTGCCAGCTCACCGATGTCTGGGCTTCAGGGTCAGCCCCAGCATTTT.

Here the CDR3 DNA reads TGTGCCATCAAACCAGGGGGTGGCACAGATACGCAGTATTTT. This codes for CAIKPGGGTDTQYF. The rearrangement links TRBV10-3 to TRBJ2-3; 7 nucleotides align to TRBD1. The CDR3 loop spans 14 amino acids. From germline, CDR1 is ENHRY and CDR2 SYGVKD. Trimming took 7 bases from V and 1 from J; bases not matched to a gene: 5.

This clone is a singleton in its sample. The chain uses TRBV5-4 and TRBJ2-1; 11 bases are a match to TRBD2. The CDR3 length is 16 residues. Unmatched junction bases numbered 10, after V lost 3 bases and J lost 8 bases. Germline CDR1 SGHNT, CDR2 YYREEE (reference sequence). CDR3 DNA: TGTGCCAGCAGCTCCAGACTAGCGGGACAACATGATGAGCAGTTCTTC. Translated: CASSSRLAGQHDEQFF.

The chain carries TRBV10-2 and TRBJ1-1; weak D call: TRBD1 (5 bases). The CDR3 has 17 amino acids. Germline assignment: CDR1 WSHSY and CDR2 SAAADI. The V end lost 1 base, the J end lost 1 base, and 16 bases lay between the germline ends. CDR3 residues: CASSELSWTQRNTEAFF. In nucleotides, the CDR3 is TGCGCCAGCAGTGAGTTGAGTTGGACACAACGGAACACTGAAGCTTTCTTT.

V and J are TRBV5-1 and TRBJ2-5; the match to TRBD2 covers 10 bases. The junction had 8 bases not matched to a gene; V was cut back by 4 bases and J by 5 bases. Germline CDR1 is SGHRS and CDR2 is YFSETQ. The CDR3 is made up of 15 amino acids. CDR3 loop: CASSPLAGRMETQYF. CDR3 bases: TGCGCCAGCAGCCCACTAGCGGGACGGATGGAGACCCAGTACTTC.

The rearrangement joins TRBV10-3 to TRBJ2-3; perhaps TRBD1 as D (6 bases). The CDR3 loop spans 17 amino acids. Germline CDR1 is ENHRY and CDR2 is SYGVKD. Trimming pared 6 bases from V and 1 base from J, leaving 20 bases between. DNA for the CDR3: TGTGCCATCAGCGCGTCTGGAACAGGGATTGGCACAGATACGCAGTATTTT. This sequence encodes CAISASGTGIGTDTQYF.

Concerning this clone itself: Distinct nucleotide sequences in the sample also encode this CDR3. The chain employs TRBV28 and TRBJ2-7; D not resolved. The germline V gene has CDR1 MDHEN and CDR2 SYDVKM. V was cut by 5 bases and J by 3 bases, with 8 bases left in between. The CDR3 runs to 12 residues. The CDR3 DNA follows: TGTGCCAGCAGTCGCCGACTCTACGAGCAGTACTTC. Protein: CASSRRLYEQYF. Using reference TRBV28 and TRBJ2-7 for the parts outside the CDR3, the full variable domain is DVKVTQSSRYLVKRTGEKVFLECVQDMDHENMFWYRQDPGLGLRLIYFSYDVKMKEKGDIPEGYSVSREKKERFSLILESASTNQTSMYLCASSRRLYEQYFGPGTRLTVT.

This chain joins TRBV30 and TRBJ2-1; D not resolved. Germline-derived CDR1 and CDR2 are GTSNPN and SVGIG (reference sequence). Trimming removed 0 bases at V and 9 bases at J, with 9 bases between. This CDR3 is built from 12 residues. This chain's CDR3 is CAWSVKYGEQFF. The CDR3 coding sequence is TGTGCCTGGAGTGTAAAGTACGGTGAGCAGTTCTTC.

The rearrangement links TRBV6-5 to TRBJ1-2; TRBD1 aligns across 8 bases. This CDR3 has 15 amino acids. Germline V gene sequence: CDR1 MNHEY, CDR2 SVGAGI. Trimming cost V 6 bases and J 8 bases; bases outside gene matches: 14. Written as DNA, the CDR3 is TGTGCCAGCAGCCCCGGACAGGGTAGGGCATACGGCTACACCTTC. It yields the protein CASSPGQGRAYGYTF.

The chain employs TRBV25-1 and TRBJ1-1; weak D call: TRBD1 (6 bases). Germline CDR1 MGHDK, CDR2 SYGVNS. This CDR3 has 16 residues. The germline V and J ends were trimmed by 4 bases and 1 base, with 16 bases remaining between them. CDR3 loop: CASSAIPGQGNTEAFF. Written as DNA, the CDR3 is TGTGCCAGCAGTGCAATTCCGGGACAAGGGAACACTGAAGCTTTCTTT. The whole variable domain, filled in from reference TRBV25-1 and TRBJ1-1, reads EADIYQTPRYLVIGTGKKITLECSQTMGHDKMYWYQQDPGMELHLIHYSYGVNSTEKGDLSSESTVSRIRTEHFPLTLESARPSHTSQYLCASSAIPGQGNTEAFFGQGTRLTVV.

The V call is TRBV7-2, the J call TRBJ1-5; 8 nucleotides match TRBD1. V lost 3 bases, J lost 7 bases, and 11 bases stayed unmatched. Germline CDR1 and CDR2: SGHTA and FQGNSA. This CDR3 spans 16 amino acids. CDR3 loop: CASSLLPGQDPQPQHF. In nucleotides, the CDR3 is TGTGCCAGCAGCTTGCTGCCGGGACAGGATCCCCAGCCCCAGCATTTT. Complete variable domain (other parts from reference TRBV7-2 and TRBJ1-5): GAGVSQSPSNKVTEKGKDVELRCDPISGHTALYWYRQSLGQGLEFLIYFQGNSAPDKSGLPSDRFSAERTGGSVSTLTIQRTQQEDSAVYLCASSLLPGQDPQPQHFGDGTRLSIL.

V is TRBV6-1 and J is TRBJ1-2; 9 nucleotides line up with TRBD1. Unmatched junction bases numbered 3, after V lost 5 bases and J lost 2 bases. The CDR3 has 14 residues. The V gene's germline CDR1 is MNHNS and CDR2 SASEGT. CDR3: CASSSGTGNYGYTF. CDR3 nucleotides: TGTGCCAGCAGTTCCGGGACAGGGAACTATGGCTACACCTTC.

The V call is TRBV5-4, the J call TRBJ2-3, with D perhaps assigned TRBD1 or TRBD2 (6 bases each). The germline CDR1 and CDR2 sequences are SGHNT and YYREEE (reference sequence). Trimming stripped 6 bases from V and 3 bases from J, with 17 bases between. The CDR3 length is 15 residues. The CDR3 here is CASTPVGGFTDTQYF. The DNA for the CDR3 is TGTGCCAGCACCCCCGTAGGGGGGTTTACAGATACGCAGTATTTT.

This clone is a singleton in its sample. This same CDR3 is encoded by further DNA sequences in the sample. This chain connects TRBV5-1 to TRBJ1-2; TRBD1 might be the D (5 bases). Trimming left V 0 bases short and J 4 bases short, with 10 bases between. Germline V gives CDR1 SGHRS, CDR2 YFSETQ. The CDR3 runs 14 residues. CDR3 region: CASSLGDRSYGYTF. CDR3 coding DNA: TGCGCCAGCAGCTTGGGCGACAGAAGCTATGGCTACACCTTC.

The rearrangement links TRBV21-1 to TRBJ2-2. TRBV21-1 is annotated as a pseudogene. The CDR3 contains 17 residues. CDR3 coding DNA: TGTGCCAGCAGCAAAGTTATTGGTAATACGAACACCGGGGAGCTGTTTTTT. Its protein is CASSKVIGNTNTGELFF.